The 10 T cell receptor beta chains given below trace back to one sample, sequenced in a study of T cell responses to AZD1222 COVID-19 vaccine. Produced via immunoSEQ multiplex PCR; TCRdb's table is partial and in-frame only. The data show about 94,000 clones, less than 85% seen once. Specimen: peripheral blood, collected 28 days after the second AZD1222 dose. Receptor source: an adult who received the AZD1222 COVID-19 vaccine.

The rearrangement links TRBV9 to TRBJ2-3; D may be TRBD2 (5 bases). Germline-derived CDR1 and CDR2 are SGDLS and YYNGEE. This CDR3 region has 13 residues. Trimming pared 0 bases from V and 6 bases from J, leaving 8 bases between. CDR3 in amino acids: CASSVASWDTQYF. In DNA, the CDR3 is TGTGCCAGCAGCGTAGCTAGCTGGGATACGCAGTATTTT.

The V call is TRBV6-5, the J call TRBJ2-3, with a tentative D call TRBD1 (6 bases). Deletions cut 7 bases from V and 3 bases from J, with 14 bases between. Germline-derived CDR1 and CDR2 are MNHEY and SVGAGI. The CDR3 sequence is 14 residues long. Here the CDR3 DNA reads TGTGCCAGCACCCAGGACAGATCTACAGATACGCAGTATTTT. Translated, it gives CASTQDRSTDTQYF.

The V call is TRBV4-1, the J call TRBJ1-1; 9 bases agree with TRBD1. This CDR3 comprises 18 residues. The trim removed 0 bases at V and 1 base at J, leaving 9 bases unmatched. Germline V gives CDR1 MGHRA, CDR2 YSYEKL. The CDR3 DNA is TGCGCCAGCAGCCAAGAATCTGCGGACAGGGGCTGGAACACTGAAGCTTTCTTT. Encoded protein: CASSQESADRGWNTEAFF.

The CDR3 DNA is TGCGCCAGCAGCCAAGGTGGGGGGAAGAACACCGGGGAGCTGTTTTTT. It is translated as CASSQGGGKNTGELFF. The chain employs TRBV4-3 and TRBJ2-2; D is perhaps TRBD2 (6 bases). This CDR3 has 16 amino acids. Germline CDR1 reads LGHNA; CDR2 reads YSLEER. The ends were cut back, 1 base at V and 1 base at J, with 10 bases in the middle.

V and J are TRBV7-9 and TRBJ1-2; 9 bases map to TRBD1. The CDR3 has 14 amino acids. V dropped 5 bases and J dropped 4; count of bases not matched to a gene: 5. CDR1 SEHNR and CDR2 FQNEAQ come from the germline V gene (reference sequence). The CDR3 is CASSPEGQGYGYTF. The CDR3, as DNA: TGTGCCAGCAGCCCGGAGGGACAGGGCTATGGCTACACCTTC.

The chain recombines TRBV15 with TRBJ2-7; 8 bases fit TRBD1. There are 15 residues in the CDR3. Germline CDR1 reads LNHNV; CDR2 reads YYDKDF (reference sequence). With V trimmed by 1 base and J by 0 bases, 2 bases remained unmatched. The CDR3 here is CATSRVGQGSYEQYF. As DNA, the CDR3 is TGTGCCACCAGCAGAGTTGGACAGGGCTCCTACGAGCAGTACTTC.

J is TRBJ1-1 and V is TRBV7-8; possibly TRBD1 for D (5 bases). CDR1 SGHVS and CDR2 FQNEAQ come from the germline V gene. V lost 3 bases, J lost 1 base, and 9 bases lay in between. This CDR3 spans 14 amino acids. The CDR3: CASSLYRKNTEAFF. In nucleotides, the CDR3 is TGTGCCAGCAGCTTGTACAGGAAGAACACTGAAGCTTTCTTT.

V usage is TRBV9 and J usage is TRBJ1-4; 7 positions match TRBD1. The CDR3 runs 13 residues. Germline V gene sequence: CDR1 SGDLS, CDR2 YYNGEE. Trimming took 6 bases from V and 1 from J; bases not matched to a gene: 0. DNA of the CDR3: TGTGCCAGCAACAGGGGAACTAATGAAAAACTGTTTTTT. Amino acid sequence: CASNRGTNEKLFF.

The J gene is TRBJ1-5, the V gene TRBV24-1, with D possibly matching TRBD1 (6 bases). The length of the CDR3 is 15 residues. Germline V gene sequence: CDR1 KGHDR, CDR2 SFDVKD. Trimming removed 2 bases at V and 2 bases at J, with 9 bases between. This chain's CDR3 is CATSDSSGGNQPQHF. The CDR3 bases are TGTGCCACCAGTGATTCTTCAGGGGGCAATCAGCCCCAGCATTTT.

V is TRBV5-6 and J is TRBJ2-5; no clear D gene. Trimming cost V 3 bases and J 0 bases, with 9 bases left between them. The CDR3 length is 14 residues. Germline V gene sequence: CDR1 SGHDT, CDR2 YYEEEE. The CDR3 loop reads CASSWWADQETQYF. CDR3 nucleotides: TGTGCCAGCAGCTGGTGGGCAGACCAAGAGACCCAGTACTTC.